Sequencing of this TCR beta chain was carried out in a study of blood T cell repertoires in COVID-19. This clone was seen more than once but under ten times. Trimming removed 1 base from V and 7 bases from J; junction bases left unmatched: 9. This CDR3 region has 17 residues. Germline assignment: CDR1 MGHRA and CDR2 YSYEKL. Libraries were prepared by immunoSEQ multiplex PCR; TCRdb keeps only in-frame clonotypes and omits some of them. Of about 140,000 clones in the sample, 87% were seen once. Source material: PBMCs or T cells enriched from blood (not recorded which). The receptor was derived from a man in his sixties who had recovered from COVID-19. The rearrangement links TRBV4-1 to TRBJ2-1; 11 bases map to TRBD2. CDR3 loop: CASSQGYISGRANEQFF. The CDR3 DNA sequence: TGCGCCAGCAGCCAAGGATATATTAGCGGGAGGGCTAATGAGCAGTTCTTC.